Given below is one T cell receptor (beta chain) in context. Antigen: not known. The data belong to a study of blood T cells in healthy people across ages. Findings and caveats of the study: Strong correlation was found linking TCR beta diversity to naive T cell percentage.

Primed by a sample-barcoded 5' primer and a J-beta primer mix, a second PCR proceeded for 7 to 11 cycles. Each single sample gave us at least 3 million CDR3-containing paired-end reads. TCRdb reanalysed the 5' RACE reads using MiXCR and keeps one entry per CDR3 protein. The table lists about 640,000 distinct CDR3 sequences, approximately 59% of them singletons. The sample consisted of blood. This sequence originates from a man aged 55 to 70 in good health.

CDR3 DNA sequence: TGCAGCGTTGGTAGGGGACTAGGCACAGATACGCAGTATTTT. Protein sequence: CSVGRGLGTDTQYF. The chain is built from TRBV29-1 and TRBJ2-3, with 8 bases lining up with TRBD2. J was trimmed by 1 base and V by 4 bases; bases with no gene match: 4. Per germline, CDR1 SQVTM and CDR2 ANQGSEA. CDR3 length: 14 amino acids.